The 15 T cell receptor beta chains in this list originate from one sample, sequenced in a study of early T cells in non-severe SARS-CoV-2 infection. TCRdb re-called the 5' RACE reads with MiXCR, one entry per CDR3 protein. The sample lists tens of thousands of distinct CDR3 sequences; approximately 12% were seen once. The sample consisted of whole blood. The receptors were sampled from an adult who was a healthcare worker with PCR-confirmed SARS-CoV-2 infection or an uninfected control (not recorded which).

On this clonotype itself: Being one base from a much bigger clone, this may be a read error. The chain is built from TRBV7-2 and TRBJ1-5; no definite D call. This CDR3 is built from 13 residues. Trimming took 9 bases from V and 4 from J, leaving 13 bases between them. The germline gives CDR1 SGHTA, CDR2 FQGNSA. This chain's CDR3 is CARSVGRNQPQHF. CDR3 coding DNA: TGTGCCAGGAGCGTAGGACGGAATCAGCCCCAGCATTTT.

This clonotype was seen a handful of times. The chain recombines TRBV9 with TRBJ2-2; 10 bases align to TRBD1. V dropped 3 bases and J dropped 11; count of bases not matched to a gene: 4. CDR3 length equals 13 residues. Germline V gives CDR1 SGDLS, CDR2 YYNGEE. DNA for the CDR3: TGTGCCAGCAGCGCAGGGACAGGGGAAGAGCTGTTTTTT. Translated, it gives CASSAGTGEELFF.

The table lists this clonotype with many counts. The rearrangement links TRBV7-9 to TRBJ1-5, with 7 bases matching TRBD1. The CDR3 is 14 amino acids. CDR1 is SEHNR and CDR2 is FQNEAQ in the germline V gene (reference sequence). The V gene end was trimmed by 5 bases and the J gene end by 4 bases; junction bases not matched to a gene: 5. The CDR3 reads CASSPTGPNQPQHF. The CDR3 region has the DNA TGTGCCAGCAGCCCGACAGGGCCGAATCAGCCCCAGCATTTT.

This clonotype has a count of ten or more. The V and J genes are TRBV7-6 and TRBJ2-3, with D possibly matching TRBD2 (6 bases). Trimming left V 4 bases short and J 1 base short, with 15 bases between. This CDR3 contains 16 residues. Germline V gene data show CDR1 as SGHVS and CDR2 as FNYEAQ. The CDR3 region is CASSSSPTRRTDTQYF. The DNA of the CDR3 is TGTGCCAGCAGCTCCTCTCCGACTAGGCGCACAGATACGCAGTATTTT.

J is TRBJ2-1 and V is TRBV6-1, with D tentatively TRBD1 (6 bases). Germline V gives CDR1 MNHNS, CDR2 SASEGT. The CDR3 covers 15 residues. The V end was cut by 7 bases, the J end by 5 bases, with 18 bases between. The CDR3 loop is CASKDRDTRHNEQFF. CDR3 DNA: TGTGCCAGCAAAGACCGGGACACCAGGCACAATGAGCAGTTCTTC.

This clonotype was detected a few times. The V gene is TRBV21-1, the J gene TRBJ2-1; TRBD1 is the table's D call and was not checked against the DNA. TRBV21-1 counts as a pseudogene. The CDR3 runs 15 residues. The CDR3 DNA is TGTGCCAGCAGCAAATGGCCCCTGCCGGGGTGGAGCCAGTTCTTC. Its translation is CASSKWPLPGWSQFF.

Only a few counts were recorded for this clonotype. This chain joins TRBV7-8 and TRBJ2-5; D is ambiguous. The germline gives CDR1 SGHVS, CDR2 FQNEAQ. Trimming left V 5 bases short and J 5 bases short, with 9 bases between. There are 12 residues in the CDR3. CDR3 coding DNA: TGTGCCAGCAGCCTCCCCAGGGAGACCCAGTACTTC. Its protein product is CASSLPRETQYF. The variable domain in full, completed from reference TRBV7-8 and TRBJ2-5, reads GAGVSQSPRYKVAKRGQDVALRCDPISGHVSLFWYQQALGQGPEFLTYFQNEAQLDKSGLPSDRFFAERPEGSVSTLKIQRTQQEDSAVYLCASSLPRETQYFGPGTRLLVL.

V and J are TRBV20-1 and TRBJ2-3; 8 bases map to TRBD1. V shed 6 bases, J shed 6 bases, and the junction held 8 bases outside the gene matches. Germline CDR1 DFQATT, CDR2 SNEGSKA (reference sequence). The CDR3 totals 13 residues. CDR3 sequence reads: CSAWTGNGDTQYF. As DNA, the CDR3 is TGCAGTGCATGGACAGGGAATGGGGATACGCAGTATTTT.

This clonotype turned up a few times. V usage is TRBV6-6 and J usage is TRBJ2-1; D not resolved. CDR1 and CDR2 from the germline V gene are MNHNY and SVGAGI (reference sequence). This CDR3 has 10 residues. The V end lost 10 bases, the J end lost 10 bases, and 11 bases lay between the germline ends. DNA for the CDR3: TGTGCCACGGAGAAGGGCGAGCAGTTCTTC. Translating it yields CATEKGEQFF.

The chain is built from TRBV29-1 and TRBJ2-7; 14 bases line up with TRBD2. V was clipped by 7 bases and J by 5 bases; unmatched bases: 7. Germline CDR1 is SQVTM and CDR2 is ANQGSEA. CDR3 length: 14 residues. The CDR3 nucleotides are TGCAGCGCTCCTGGGACTAGCGGGGGCGACGAGCAGTACTTC. It translates to CSAPGTSGGDEQYF.

In this sample, this clonotype turned up many times. The V and J genes are TRBV30 and TRBJ1-4; 7 bases fit TRBD1. The junction had 6 bases not matched to a gene; V was cut back by 3 bases and J by 8 bases. CDR1 is GTSNPN and CDR2 is SVGIG in the germline V gene (reference sequence). The CDR3 contains 13 residues. DNA of the CDR3: TGTGCCTGGAGGAGGGACAGCCAAGAAAAACTGTTTTTT. Protein sequence: CAWRRDSQEKLFF.

This clonotype was recorded at least ten times. This chain uses TRBV5-5 with TRBJ2-6; no clear D gene. Germline CDR1 reads SGHKS; CDR2 reads YYEKEE (reference sequence). This CDR3 contains 14 residues. V shed 1 base and J shed 4 bases, with 6 bases lying between them. CDR3 sequence reads: CASSLQPGANVLTF. Here the CDR3 DNA reads TGTGCCAGCAGCTTGCAGCCCGGGGCCAACGTCCTGACTTTC.

This chain's CDR3 is CSARIDRDAGELFF. CDR3 DNA sequence: TGCAGCGCGCGGATCGACAGGGACGCCGGGGAGCTGTTTTTT. The chain has TRBV29-1 and TRBJ2-2; 7 bases are a match to TRBD1. The germline gives CDR1 SQVTM, CDR2 ANQGSEA. CDR3 size: 14 residues. V shed 7 bases, J shed 6 bases, and the junction held 11 bases outside the gene matches.

The V call is TRBV12-3 or TRBV12-4, the J call TRBJ2-2, with D hard to call. Trimming took off 3 bases at V and 5 bases at J, with 4 bases between the two ends. The length of the CDR3 is 12 residues. The CDR3 bases are TGTGCCAGCAGTTTTTATACCGGGGAGCTGTTTTTT. This translates into CASSFYTGELFF.

The table lists this clonotype with many counts. The chain uses TRBV12-3 or TRBV12-4 and TRBJ2-2; D possibly corresponds to TRBD2 (6 bases). V shed 3 bases and J shed 3 bases, with 14 bases lying between them. The CDR3 has 16 amino acids. In nucleotides, the CDR3 is TGTGCCAGCAGTTTGGCGTCAGGCGGGGACACCGGGGAGCTGTTTTTT. Translation gives CASSLASGGDTGELFF.